The 17 T cell receptor beta chains listed next were all sequenced from one sample in a study of blood T cell repertoires in COVID-19. Generated by immunoSEQ multiplex PCR, the TCRdb table keeps only in-frame clones and is missing some. The data contain roughly 340,000 clones, about 90% of them seen just once; the ten biggest clones take up 2.5% to 4%. Material for sequencing was peripheral blood. These receptors were collected from a woman under 30 who had recovered from COVID-19.

The chain combines TRBV30 with TRBJ1-1, with a tentative D call TRBD1 (5 bases). Germline-derived CDR1 and CDR2 are GTSNPN and SVGIG (reference sequence). This CDR3 contains 13 residues. V was clipped by 3 bases and J by 7 bases, with 15 bases between them. CDR3 residues: CAWRLTGDDEAFF. CDR3 bases: TGTGCCTGGAGGCTCACAGGAGACGATGAAGCTTTCTTT.

This clone was seen only once. The rearrangement uses TRBV12-3 or TRBV12-4 and TRBJ2-5; maybe TRBD2 (6 bases). Deletions cut 3 bases from V and 4 bases from J, with 6 bases between. The CDR3 spans 12 residues. In DNA, the CDR3 is TGTGCCAGCAGTTTCGGGGGAGAGACCCAGTACTTC. Protein sequence: CASSFGGETQYF.

This clone came up once. V and J are TRBV30 and TRBJ1-3; 7 bases match TRBD1. Germline V gene lookup returns CDR1 GTSNPN and CDR2 SVGIG (reference sequence). This CDR3 is built from 15 residues. V lost 0 bases, J lost 3 bases, and 5 bases stayed unmatched. In DNA, the CDR3 is TGTGCCTGGAGTGTAACCAGGGGGAGTGGAAACACCATATATTTT. Residues: CAWSVTRGSGNTIYF.

The rearrangement joins TRBV30 to TRBJ2-1; 12 nucleotides match TRBD2. CDR3 size: 21 residues. Trimming at V came to 3 bases and at J to 1 base, leaving 19 bases not matched to a gene. Per the germline V gene, CDR1 is GTSNPN and CDR2 is SVGIG (reference sequence). The CDR3 spells CAWSPMGGLAGTLGSYNEQFF. The CDR3 nucleotides read TGTGCCTGGAGCCCTATGGGGGGACTAGCGGGTACCTTAGGGTCCTACAATGAGCAGTTCTTC.

The rearrangement uses TRBV6-1 and TRBJ2-7, with 7 positions matching TRBD1. CDR1 is MNHNS, CDR2 SASEGT, per germline. This CDR3 region has 14 residues. V lost 0 bases to trimming and J lost 4 bases; unmatched junction nucleotides: 3. Written as DNA, the CDR3 is TGTGCCAGCAGTGAAGCCAGCAGGGGGTACGAGCAGTACGTC. Its protein is CASSEASRGYEQYV.

V is TRBV25-1 and J is TRBJ2-7; TRBD2 matches 11 bases. CDR1 is MGHDK, CDR2 SYGVNS, per germline. This CDR3 region has 16 residues. V lost 6 bases to trimming and J lost 2 bases; unmatched junction nucleotides: 9. The CDR3 loop reads CASSPWVSGRAYEQYV. CDR3 bases: TGTGCCAGCAGCCCCTGGGTTAGCGGGAGGGCCTACGAGCAGTACGTC.

The V and J genes are TRBV6-2 or TRBV6-3 and TRBJ1-2; 7 nucleotides agree with TRBD1. The CDR3 loop spans 12 amino acids. Trimming took 5 bases from V and 8 from J; bases not matched to a gene: 5. Germline CDR1 reads MNHEY; CDR2 reads SVGEGT. CDR3 protein: CASSEVGGGYTF. CDR3 coding DNA: TGTGCCAGCAGTGAGGTAGGGGGCGGCTACACCTTC.

V and J are TRBV4-3 and TRBJ1-5; D is unclear. The CDR3 is made up of 16 amino acids. V was trimmed by 0 bases and J by 5 bases, leaving 14 bases between them. From germline, CDR1 is LGHNA and CDR2 YSLEER. DNA of the CDR3: TGCGCCAGCAGCCAAGACTTGGCGGAGGGCGATCAGCCCCAGCATTTT. Translated, it gives CASSQDLAEGDQPQHF.

The gene calls are TRBV2 and TRBJ2-1; D may be TRBD2 (5 bases). Germline assignment: CDR1 SNHLY and CDR2 FYNNEI. The CDR3 is 15 amino acids. With 8 bases removed from V and 8 bases from J, the gap between germline ends came to 22 bases. The chain's CDR3 is CASRGTSTVPHEQFF. CDR3 DNA sequence: TGTGCCAGCCGGGGTACTAGTACGGTCCCGCATGAGCAGTTCTTC.

This chain uses TRBV6-1 with TRBJ1-5, with D uncertain. The CDR3 loop spans 15 amino acids. The ends were cut back, 2 bases at V and 0 bases at J, with 8 bases in the middle. CDR1 is MNHNS and CDR2 is SASEGT in the germline V gene. In DNA form, the CDR3 reads TGTGCCAGCAGTGAATCCCCCTATAGCAATCAGCCCCAGCATTTT. It codes for CASSESPYSNQPQHF.

V and J are TRBV19 and TRBJ1-2; possible D gene TRBD1, 5 bases. There are 13 residues in the CDR3. Germline CDR1 reads LNHDA; CDR2 reads SQIVND (reference sequence). V lost 1 base to trimming and J lost 8 bases, with 11 bases between them. The CDR3 DNA reads as TGTGCCAGTAGTATAGCCCGCGGGGGGGGCTACACCTTC. Translated, it gives CASSIARGGGYTF. Full variable domain (remainder filled in from reference TRBV19 and TRBJ1-2): DGGITQSPKYLFRKEGQNVTLSCEQNLNHDAMYWYRQDPGQGLRLIYYSQIVNDFQKGDIAEGYSVSREKKESFPLTVTSAQKNPTAFYLCASSIARGGGYTFGSGTRLTVV.

This clone was detected only once. V and J are TRBV4-3 and TRBJ1-6; 9 nucleotides match TRBD1. The CDR3 consists of 17 residues. In germline, CDR1 is LGHNA, CDR2 YSLEER. J lost 0 bases, V lost 4 bases, and 4 bases had no gene match. CDR3: CASSLDRGNSYNSPLHF. For the CDR3, the DNA is TGCGCCAGCAGCCTGGACAGGGGAAACTCCTATAATTCACCCCTCCACTTT.

This chain connects TRBV7-9 to TRBJ2-3; 14 nucleotides match TRBD2. Trimming cost V 8 bases and J 0 bases; bases outside gene matches: 10. The CDR3 has 18 residues. Germline V gives CDR1 SEHNR, CDR2 FQNEAQ (reference sequence). As DNA, the CDR3 is TGTGCCAGCCATCCTGGACTAGCGGGAGGTGGTAGCACAGATACGCAGTATTTT. Protein product: CASHPGLAGGGSTDTQYF.

This chain connects TRBV7-8 to TRBJ1-4; TRBD1 aligns across 8 bases. Germline V CDR1 and CDR2: SGHVS, FQNEAQ. The CDR3 extends over 16 amino acids. V lost 5 bases to trimming and J lost 7 bases; unmatched junction nucleotides: 12. The DNA of the CDR3 is TGTGCCAGCAGCGCACCAAAGGACAGGGAAAGTGAAAAACTGTTTTTT. Amino acid sequence: CASSAPKDRESEKLFF.

The rearrangement uses TRBV24-1 and TRBJ2-5; D call uncertain. The CDR3 runs to 13 residues. CDR1 and CDR2 (germline): KGHDR, SFDVKD. Trimming stripped 0 bases from V and 5 bases from J, with 6 bases between. The CDR3 DNA reads TGTGCCACCAGTGATTTGACGCAGGAGACCCAGTACTTC. Protein sequence: CATSDLTQETQYF.

The CDR3 is CASSAQTSGYEQYV. The DNA of the CDR3 is TGTGCCAGCAGCGCACAGACTAGCGGCTACGAGCAGTACGTC. The rearrangement joins TRBV7-9 to TRBJ2-7; 9 bases map to TRBD2. The CDR3 spans 14 residues. Germline V gives CDR1 SEHNR, CDR2 FQNEAQ (reference sequence). V gave up 5 bases and J gave up 3 bases; unmatched junction bases: 5.

The chain joins TRBV6-1 to TRBJ2-1; D might be TRBD2 (7 bases). Germline assignment: CDR1 MNHNS and CDR2 SASEGT. With 3 bases removed from V and 5 bases from J, the gap between germline ends came to 23 bases. This CDR3 comprises 18 residues. CDR3 in DNA: TGTGCCAGCAGTGACCGCCCGAGGGGGGGAAATTGGGACAATGAGCAGTTCTTC. The encoded protein is CASSDRPRGGNWDNEQFF.